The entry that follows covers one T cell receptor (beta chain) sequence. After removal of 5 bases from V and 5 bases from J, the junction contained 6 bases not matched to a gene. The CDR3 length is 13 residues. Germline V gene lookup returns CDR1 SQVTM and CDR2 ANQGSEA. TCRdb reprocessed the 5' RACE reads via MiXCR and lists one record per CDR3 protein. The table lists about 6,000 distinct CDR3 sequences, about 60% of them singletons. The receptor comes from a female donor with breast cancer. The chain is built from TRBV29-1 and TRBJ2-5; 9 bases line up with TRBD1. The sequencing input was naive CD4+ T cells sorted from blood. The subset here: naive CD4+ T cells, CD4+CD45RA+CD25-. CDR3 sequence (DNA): TGCAGCGTTCGAACAGGGGGCAGGGAGACCCAGTACTTC. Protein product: CSVRTGGRETQYF.